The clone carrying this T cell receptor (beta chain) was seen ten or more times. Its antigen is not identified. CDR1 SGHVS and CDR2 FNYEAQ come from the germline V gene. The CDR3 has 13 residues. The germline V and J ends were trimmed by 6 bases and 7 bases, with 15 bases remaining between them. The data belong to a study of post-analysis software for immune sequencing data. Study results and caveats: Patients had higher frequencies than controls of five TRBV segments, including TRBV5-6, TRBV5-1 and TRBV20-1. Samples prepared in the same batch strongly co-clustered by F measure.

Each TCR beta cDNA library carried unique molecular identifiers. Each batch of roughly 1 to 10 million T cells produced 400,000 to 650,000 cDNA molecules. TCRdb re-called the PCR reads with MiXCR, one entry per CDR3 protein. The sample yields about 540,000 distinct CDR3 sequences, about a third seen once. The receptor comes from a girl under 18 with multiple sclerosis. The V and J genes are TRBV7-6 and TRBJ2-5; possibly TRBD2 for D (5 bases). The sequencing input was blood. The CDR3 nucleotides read TGTGCCAGCAGTTTTATGGAGGAAGGGACCCAGTACTTC. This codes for CASSFMEEGTQYF.